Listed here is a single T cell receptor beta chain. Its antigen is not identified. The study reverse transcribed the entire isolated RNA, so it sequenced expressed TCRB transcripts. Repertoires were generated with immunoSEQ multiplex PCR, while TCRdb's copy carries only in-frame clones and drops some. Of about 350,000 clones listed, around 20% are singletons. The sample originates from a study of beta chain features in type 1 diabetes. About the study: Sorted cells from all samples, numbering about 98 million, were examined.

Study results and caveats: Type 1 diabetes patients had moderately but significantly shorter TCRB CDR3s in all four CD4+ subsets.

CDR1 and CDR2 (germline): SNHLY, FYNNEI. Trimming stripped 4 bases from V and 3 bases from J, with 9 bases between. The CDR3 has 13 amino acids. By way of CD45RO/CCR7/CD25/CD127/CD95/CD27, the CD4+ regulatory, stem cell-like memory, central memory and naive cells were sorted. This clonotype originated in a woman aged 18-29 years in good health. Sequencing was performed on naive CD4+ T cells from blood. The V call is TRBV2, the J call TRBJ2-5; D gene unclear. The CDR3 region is CASSAGREETQYF. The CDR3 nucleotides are TGTGCCAGCAGTGCGGGTAGAGAAGAGACCCAGTACTTC.